Listed here are 29 T cell receptor beta chains from one sample, sequenced in a study of OX40 agonist ivuxolimab in advanced cancers. TCRdb's copy holds only in-frame clones and misses some; the assay was immunoSEQ multiplex PCR. The table lists 65,000 to 90,000 clones, more than 80% of them singletons. Sample: CD4+ or CD8+ T cells sorted from blood, taken in a trial of the OX40 agonist ivuxolimab. These receptors originate from an adult with an advanced solid tumor such as melanoma, head and neck, liver or kidney cancer.

The J gene is TRBJ1-3, the V gene TRBV5-5, with 7 bases matching TRBD1. J lost 2 bases, V lost 6 bases, and 5 bases had no gene match. From germline, CDR1 is SGHKS and CDR2 YYEKEE (reference sequence). The CDR3 is 14 residues long. The CDR3 sequence is CASTTTGAGNTIYF. The CDR3 DNA sequence: TGTGCCAGCACCACCACAGGGGCTGGAAACACCATATATTTT.

The chain is built from TRBV19 and TRBJ2-5; no definite D call. The CDR3 is 12 amino acids. The germline CDR1 and CDR2 sequences are LNHDA and SQIVND (reference sequence). Trimming cost V 8 bases and J 4 bases, with 11 bases left between them. Here the CDR3 DNA reads TGTGCCAGTGCTACTAACGGAGAGACCCAGTACTTC. Encoded protein: CASATNGETQYF.

This chain connects TRBV7-9 to TRBJ2-2; 10 bases align to TRBD2. Trimming removed 5 bases from V and 6 bases from J; junction bases left unmatched: 9. Germline V CDR1 and CDR2: SEHNR, FQNEAQ (reference sequence). The CDR3 covers 16 residues. The CDR3 protein is CASSQTGLARAGELFF. CDR3 DNA sequence: TGTGCCAGCAGCCAGACGGGACTAGCGAGGGCCGGGGAGCTGTTTTTT.

The gene calls are TRBV6-6 and TRBJ2-7, with TRBD1 matching over 9 bases. The V gene end was trimmed by 5 bases and the J gene end by 2 bases; junction bases not matched to a gene: 7. CDR3 length: 15 residues. Germline assignment: CDR1 MNHNY and CDR2 SVGAGI (reference sequence). The CDR3 DNA follows: TGTGCCAGCAGTCCCCGGGACAGGGCCACCTACGAGCAGTACTTC. As protein: CASSPRDRATYEQYF.

V usage is TRBV5-1 and J usage is TRBJ1-2, with TRBD1 identical over 9 bases. J gave up 8 bases and V 0 bases, and 5 bases lay outside the gene matches. CDR1 is SGHRS and CDR2 is YFSETQ in the germline V gene. The CDR3 has 14 amino acids. DNA of the CDR3: TGCGCCAGCAGCTTGGAACAGGGGGCGCAAGGCTACACCTTC. As protein: CASSLEQGAQGYTF.

In this sample, this clone turned up once. The chain has TRBV28 and TRBJ2-1; tentatively, D is TRBD1 or TRBD2 (6 bases each). Trimming took off 3 bases at V and 12 bases at J, with 24 bases between the two ends. The CDR3 totals 16 residues. CDR1 is MDHEN, CDR2 SYDVKM, per germline. CDR3 DNA sequence: TGTGCCAGCAGTTTTGTCCGCGCTGCCTCGGGGGCTAGGCAGTTCTTC. Residues: CASSFVRAASGARQFF.

The rearrangement joins TRBV7-2 to TRBJ1-4, with TRBD1 as a possible D gene (5 bases). Per germline, CDR1 SGHTA and CDR2 FQGNSA. This CDR3 is built from 15 residues. V was clipped by 0 bases and J by 8 bases, with 13 bases between them. This chain's CDR3 is CASSLAGRGREKLFF. DNA for the CDR3: TGTGCCAGCAGCTTAGCGGGGAGGGGCAGGGAAAAACTGTTTTTT.

J is TRBJ1-2 and V is TRBV19; D might be TRBD1 (5 bases). Germline V gene sequence: CDR1 LNHDA, CDR2 SQIVND (reference sequence). There are 12 residues in the CDR3. V gave up 7 bases and J gave up 6 bases, with 12 bases separating them. DNA for the CDR3: TGTGCCAGTACTTACCGGGGGAATGGCTACACCTTC. It translates to CASTYRGNGYTF. The entire variable domain, with the rest obtained from reference TRBV19 and TRBJ1-2, is as follows: DGGITQSPKYLFRKEGQNVTLSCEQNLNHDAMYWYRQDPGQGLRLIYYSQIVNDFQKGDIAEGYSVSREKKESFPLTVTSAQKNPTAFYLCASTYRGNGYTFGSGTRLTVV.

The V call is TRBV28, the J call TRBJ2-1, with 13 nucleotides matching TRBD2. The CDR3 runs 17 residues. The V segment lost 8 bases and the J segment 1 base; nucleotides outside the gene matches: 8. Germline CDR1 reads MDHEN; CDR2 reads SYDVKM. The CDR3 here is CASRGTSGIRSYNEQFF. DNA for the CDR3: TGTGCCAGCCGGGGGACTAGCGGGATTCGGTCCTACAATGAGCAGTTCTTC.

The chain combines TRBV29-1 with TRBJ1-2; 9 positions agree with TRBD1. Germline V gene data show CDR1 as SQVTM and CDR2 as ANQGSEA. The length of the CDR3 is 14 residues. Losses at the gene ends were 6 bases for V and 2 bases for J; bases not matched to a gene: 7. CDR3 DNA: TGCAGCGTCTCCAGGGACAGGGCGAACTATGGCTACACCTTC. This gives the protein CSVSRDRANYGYTF.

This rearrangement joins TRBV27 to TRBJ1-2, with TRBD1 as a possible D gene (5 bases). The ends were cut back, 0 bases at V and 4 bases at J, with 12 bases in the middle. This CDR3 has 15 residues. The germline gives CDR1 MNHEY, CDR2 SMNVEV (reference sequence). The CDR3 DNA is TGTGCCAGCAGTTTATCAGCGGGGGGGATCTATGGCTACACCTTC. Translation: CASSLSAGGIYGYTF.

CDR3 in DNA: TGTGCCTGGAAAACAGGGATAAGTGAGACTGAAGCTTTCTTT. Its protein is CAWKTGISETEAFF. The chain has TRBV30 and TRBJ1-1, with a weak D call TRBD1 (6 bases). The CDR3 length is 14 residues. CDR1 is GTSNPN and CDR2 is SVGIG in the germline V gene (reference sequence). V lost 4 bases to trimming and J lost 5 bases, with 17 bases between them. The complete variable domain, with remaining parts taken from reference TRBV30 and TRBJ1-1, reads SQTIHQWPATLVQPVGSPLSLECTVEGTSNPNLYWYRQAAGRGLQLLFYSVGIGQISSEVPQNLSASRPQDRQFILSSKKLLLSDSGFYLCAWKTGISETEAFFGQGTRLTVV.

CDR3 loop: CASSDRAYNEQFF. Here the CDR3 DNA reads TGTGCCAGCAGCGACAGGGCTTACAATGAGCAGTTCTTC. The chain has TRBV6-5 and TRBJ2-1; 7 nucleotides match TRBD1. Trimming cost V 6 bases and J 4 bases; bases outside gene matches: 3. Per germline, CDR1 MNHEY and CDR2 SVGAGI. The CDR3 consists of 13 residues.

A word on this clone: Compared with germline, one end of the junction differs, possibly owing to a read error. The chain couples TRBV5-8 to TRBJ1-2; 7 positions agree with TRBD1. CDR3 length: 15 residues. CDR1 is SGHTS, CDR2 YDEGEE, per germline. The CDR3 DNA reads as TGTGCCAGCAGCCATCGACCCGGACAGGCCTATGGCCACACCTTC. Translating gives CASSHRPGQAYGHTF.

This clone has more than one count but fewer than ten. V gene TRBV7-2 combines with J gene TRBJ2-1; maybe TRBD1 (6 bases). This CDR3 spans 17 amino acids. The germline CDR1 and CDR2 sequences are SGHTA and FQGNSA. V was clipped by 2 bases and J by 7 bases, with 21 bases between them. The CDR3 here is CASSLIPQGSTVNEQFF. The CDR3 DNA reads TGTGCCAGCAGCTTAATACCACAGGGAAGTACGGTGAATGAGCAGTTCTTC.

The CDR3 is CASSWSGVSEQFF. CDR3 sequence (DNA): TGTGCCAGCAGTTGGTCGGGAGTAAGTGAGCAGTTCTTC. The rearrangement joins TRBV6-1 to TRBJ2-1; TRBD2 might be the D (6 bases). The V end lost 5 bases, the J end lost 9 bases, and 14 bases lay between the germline ends. In germline, CDR1 is MNHNS, CDR2 SASEGT. This CDR3 comprises 13 residues.

The chain has TRBV11-3 and TRBJ2-1; TRBD2 aligns across 8 bases. The V gene end was trimmed by 2 bases and the J gene end by 7 bases; junction bases not matched to a gene: 10. The CDR3 covers 16 residues. The germline gives CDR1 SGHNT, CDR2 YENEEA. CDR3 nucleotide sequence: TGTGCCAGCAGCTTATTCGGGGGGGCTAATTATAATGAGCAGTTCTTC. As protein: CASSLFGGANYNEQFF.

This rearrangement joins TRBV28 to TRBJ1-5; D not resolved. Trimming pared 2 bases from V and 16 bases from J, leaving 18 bases between. The CDR3 is made up of 13 amino acids. From germline, CDR1 is MDHEN and CDR2 SYDVKM. CDR3 in DNA: TGTGCCAGCAGTTTACCCCATCTGGGTTTCCTACATTTT. The encoded protein is CASSLPHLGFLHF.

The gene calls are TRBV28 and TRBJ2-5; D is possibly TRBD1 (6 bases). The V gene lost 7 bases and the J gene lost 1 base, with 16 bases spanning the gap. The germline gives CDR1 MDHEN, CDR2 SYDVKM. The CDR3 spans 15 residues. The CDR3 DNA reads as TGTGCCAGCACCGCTCGGGGCAGGGGCCAAGAGACCCAGTACTTC. This sequence encodes CASTARGRGQETQYF. The variable domain in full, with the rest retrieved from reference TRBV28 and TRBJ2-5, is DVKVTQSSRYLVKRTGEKVFLECVQDMDHENMFWYRQDPGLGLRLIYFSYDVKMKEKGDIPEGYSVSREKKERFSLILESASTNQTSMYLCASTARGRGQETQYFGPGTRLLVL.

The V gene is TRBV7-2, the J gene TRBJ2-3, with D hard to call. With 5 bases removed from V and 2 bases from J, the gap between germline ends came to 11 bases. Germline lookup yields CDR1 SGHTA and CDR2 FQGNSA. The length of the CDR3 is 14 residues. The CDR3 loop is CASSLIGDTDTQYF. The CDR3 region has the DNA TGTGCCAGCAGCCTGATTGGAGACACAGATACGCAGTATTTT.

This clone was seen only once. V usage is TRBV11-3 and J usage is TRBJ2-1, with 7 bases lining up with TRBD2. The germline V gene has CDR1 SGHNT and CDR2 YENEEA. Trimming at V came to 1 base and at J to 7 bases, leaving 10 bases not matched to a gene. The CDR3 length is 16 residues. The CDR3 here is CASSLVGGGPGNEQFF. The DNA of the CDR3 is TGTGCCAGCAGCTTAGTTGGGGGAGGGCCTGGGAATGAGCAGTTCTTC.

This rearrangement joins TRBV2 to TRBJ1-3; D gene uncertain. Trimming pared 6 bases from V and 4 bases from J, leaving 7 bases between. Germline CDR1 SNHLY, CDR2 FYNNEI. The CDR3 runs 12 residues. The CDR3 here is CASSSRGNTIYF. The CDR3 region has the DNA TGTGCCAGCAGCTCCAGGGGAAACACCATATATTTT.

The V call is TRBV29-1, the J call TRBJ1-1, with D unresolved. This CDR3 has 12 amino acids. Germline-derived CDR1 and CDR2 are SQVTM and ANQGSEA. Trimming took off 3 bases at V and 8 bases at J, with 13 bases between the two ends. The CDR3 region has the DNA TGCAGCGTTGACAGGACCGATACGGAAGCTTTCTTT. As protein: CSVDRTDTEAFF.

To note about this clone: Germline and junction disagree at one end, which may indicate a read error. For the CDR3, the DNA is TGTGCCAGCAGCTTATGTGGGAGGGTGTGGGGAAAAACTGTTTTT. It specifies CASSLCGRVWGKTVF. This chain joins TRBV7-6 and TRBJ1-4; D is undetermined. This CDR3 region has 15 residues. Germline CDR1 and CDR2: SGHVS and FNYEAQ.

CDR3 residues: CASSWSQETQYF. The CDR3 region has the DNA TGTGCCAGCAGTTGGAGTCAAGAGACCCAGTACTTC. The V call is TRBV6-6, the J call TRBJ2-5; D is unclear. V lost 4 bases, J lost 2 bases, and 5 bases lay in between. The V gene's germline CDR1 is MNHNY and CDR2 SVGAGI (reference sequence). The CDR3 totals 12 residues.

This clone has a handful of counts. The chain uses TRBV19 and TRBJ1-1; D uncertain. V was trimmed by 1 base and J by 1 base, leaving 4 bases between them. The CDR3 sequence is 13 residues long. Germline CDR1 is LNHDA and CDR2 is SQIVND (reference sequence). This chain's CDR3 is CASSIVANTEAFF. CDR3 nucleotides: TGTGCCAGTAGTATAGTGGCGAACACTGAAGCTTTCTTT.

The rearrangement links TRBV7-7 to TRBJ2-2; D is undetermined. CDR3 length equals 14 residues. Germline CDR1 reads SSHAT; CDR2 reads FNYEAQ (reference sequence). The chain's CDR3 is CASSGGVGTGELFF. DNA for the CDR3: TGTGCTAGCTCCGGCGGAGTTGGGACCGGGGAGCTGTTTTTT. Supplemented by reference TRBV7-7 and TRBJ2-2, the full variable domain reads GAGVSQSPRYKVTKRGQDVTLRCDPISSHATLYWYQQALGQGPEFLTYFNYEAQPDKSGLPSDRFSAERPEGSISTLTIQRTEQRDSAMYRCASSGGVGTGELFFGEGSRLTVL.

The CDR3 spells CASSLLAGGPSTDTQYF. The CDR3 DNA follows: TGTGCCAGCAGCTTACTAGCGGGAGGACCAAGCACAGATACGCAGTATTTT. The rearrangement joins TRBV7-3 to TRBJ2-3; 11 positions match TRBD2. After removal of 2 bases from V and 0 bases from J, the junction contained 4 bases not matched to a gene. The CDR3 contains 17 residues. Germline lookup yields CDR1 SGHTA and CDR2 FQGTGA.

The chain links TRBV28 to TRBJ2-5, with 8 bases aligning to TRBD2. The CDR3 has 17 residues. The V and J ends lost 3 bases and 4 bases, in that order; junction bases with no gene match: 13. Germline assignment: CDR1 MDHEN and CDR2 SYDVKM. DNA of the CDR3: TGTGCCAGCAGTTTGTTAAGCGGGAGTGGGGAGGGAGAGACCCAGTACTTC. Encoded protein: CASSLLSGSGEGETQYF.